This T cell receptor (beta chain) stems from a study of shared clonotypes between healthy human individuals. About the research overall: The study drew on two women and a few men aged 18 to 49 as donors.

The protocol was immunoSEQ multiplex PCR, while the TCRdb copy is restricted to in-frame clones and leaves out a portion. In the table there are around 1.4 million clones, approximately 98.5% of which are singletons. The study's findings and limits: Among non-shared clonotypes, generation probabilities were lower than among those shared by all four donors.

There are 16 residues in the CDR3. V was cut by 0 bases and J by 4 bases, with 12 bases left in between. CDR1 LNHNV and CDR2 YYDKDF come from the germline V gene (reference sequence). Regarding this clone: Its antigen is unidentified.

This sequence was found in a man aged 25-45 years in good health. Sequences were obtained from naive CD4+ T cells sorted from blood. As to subset: CD45RA+ positively selected. This rearrangement joins TRBV15 to TRBJ1-4, with TRBD1 as a possible D gene (5 bases). CDR3 in amino acids: CATSRDRLGGNEKLFF. Written as DNA, the CDR3 is TGTGCCACCAGCAGAGATCGGCTGGGGGGTAATGAAAAACTGTTTTTT.